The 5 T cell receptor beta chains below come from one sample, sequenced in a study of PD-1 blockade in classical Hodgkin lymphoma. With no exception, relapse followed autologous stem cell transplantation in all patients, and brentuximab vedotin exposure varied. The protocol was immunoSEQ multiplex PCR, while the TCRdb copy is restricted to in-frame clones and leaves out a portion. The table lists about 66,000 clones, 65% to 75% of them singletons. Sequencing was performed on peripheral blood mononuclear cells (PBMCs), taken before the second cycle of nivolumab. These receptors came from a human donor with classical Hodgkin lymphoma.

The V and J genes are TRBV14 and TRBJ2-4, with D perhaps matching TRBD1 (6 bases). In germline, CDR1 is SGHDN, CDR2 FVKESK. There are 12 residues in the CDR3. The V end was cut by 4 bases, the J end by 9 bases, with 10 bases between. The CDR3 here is CASSLIRGIQYF. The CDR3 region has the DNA TGTGCCAGCAGCCTGATCAGGGGCATTCAGTACTTC.

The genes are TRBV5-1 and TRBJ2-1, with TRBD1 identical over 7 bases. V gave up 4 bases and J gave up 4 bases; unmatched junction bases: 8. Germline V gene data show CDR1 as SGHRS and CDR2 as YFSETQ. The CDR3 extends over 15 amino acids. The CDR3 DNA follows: TGCGCCAGCAGCCAAGGACAGGATGTTTACAATGAGCAGTTCTTC. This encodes CASSQGQDVYNEQFF.

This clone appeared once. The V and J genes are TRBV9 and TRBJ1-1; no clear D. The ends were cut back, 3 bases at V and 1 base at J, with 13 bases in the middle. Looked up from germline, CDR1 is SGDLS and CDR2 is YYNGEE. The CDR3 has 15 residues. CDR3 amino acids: CASSAPPTENTEAFF. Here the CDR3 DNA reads TGTGCCAGCAGCGCCCCCCCCACGGAGAACACTGAAGCTTTCTTT.

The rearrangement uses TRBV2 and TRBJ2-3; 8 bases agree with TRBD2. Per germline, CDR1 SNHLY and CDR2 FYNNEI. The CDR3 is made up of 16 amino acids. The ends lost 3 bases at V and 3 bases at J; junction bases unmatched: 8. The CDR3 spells CASSEMKRGSTDTQYF. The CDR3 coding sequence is TGTGCCAGCAGTGAGATGAAGCGGGGGTCTACAGATACGCAGTATTTT.

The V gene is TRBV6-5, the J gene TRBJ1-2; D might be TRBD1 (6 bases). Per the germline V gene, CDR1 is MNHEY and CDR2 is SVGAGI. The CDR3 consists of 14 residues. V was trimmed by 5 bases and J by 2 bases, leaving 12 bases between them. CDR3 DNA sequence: TGTGCCAGCAGTACCTCGACAGGAAACTATGGCTACACCTTC. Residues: CASSTSTGNYGYTF.